The TCR beta chain under discussion was sequenced for a study of a mutant IDH1 vaccine in newly diagnosed glioma. Overall study context: Onset of vaccination occurred 4-6 weeks following radiotherapy alone, or with temozolomide cycles.

Time point in this sample: week 23, last vaccination. Every vaccination contained 300 ug of the mutant IDH1 20-mer peptide and was paired with topical imiquimod. In every donor, the tumor was a new WHO grade 3 or 4 IDH1-mutant, ATRX-lost astrocytoma. Sequencing used immunoSEQ multiplex PCR; TCRdb keeps in-frame clones, though not all of them. The sample has under 70,000 clones, under 90% seen once. Notes on this clone: What it binds is unknown.

The CDR3 spans 14 residues. Looked up from germline, CDR1 is SEHNR and CDR2 is FQNEAQ (reference sequence). V dropped 1 base and J dropped 8; count of bases not matched to a gene: 5. The receptor was isolated from a man aged 18 to 29 with glioma. Source: PBMCs, taken from a glioma patient whose treatment included an IDH1 peptide vaccine. This chain joins TRBV7-9 and TRBJ1-2; 9 nucleotides agree with TRBD1. Here the CDR3 DNA reads TGTGCCAGCAGCTTAGATGGGGACAGGGTCGGCTACACCTTC. This translates into CASSLDGDRVGYTF.